This T cell receptor beta chain was sequenced for a study of OX40 agonist ivuxolimab in advanced cancers. Study-level information: Patients enrolled in dose escalation were diagnosed with hepatocellular carcinoma, melanoma, renal cell or head and neck cancer. Study results and caveats: With doses of 0.1 to 3.0 mg/kg, CD4+ and CD8+ blood T cells had undergone clonal expansion by week 6.

Excluded were patients having autoimmune disease history or systemic immunosuppression. On this clone: Its antigen remains unknown.

The germline V gene has CDR1 SGHAT and CDR2 FQNNGV. The CDR3 is made up of 14 amino acids. Trimming left V 4 bases short and J 2 bases short, with 9 bases between. TCRdb's table, derived via immunoSEQ multiplex PCR, lists solely in-frame clones and lacks some. The sample lists tens of thousands of clones; roughly four fifths were seen once. The chain joins TRBV11-2 to TRBJ1-3; D might be TRBD1 (5 bases). This sequence was found in an adult with an advanced solid tumor such as melanoma, head and neck, liver or kidney cancer. This specimen was CD4+ or CD8+ T cells sorted from blood, taken in a trial of the OX40 agonist ivuxolimab. The CDR3 loop is CASSSSGAGNTIYF. Written as DNA, the CDR3 is TGTGCCAGCAGCTCCTCGGGGGCTGGAAACACCATATATTTT.